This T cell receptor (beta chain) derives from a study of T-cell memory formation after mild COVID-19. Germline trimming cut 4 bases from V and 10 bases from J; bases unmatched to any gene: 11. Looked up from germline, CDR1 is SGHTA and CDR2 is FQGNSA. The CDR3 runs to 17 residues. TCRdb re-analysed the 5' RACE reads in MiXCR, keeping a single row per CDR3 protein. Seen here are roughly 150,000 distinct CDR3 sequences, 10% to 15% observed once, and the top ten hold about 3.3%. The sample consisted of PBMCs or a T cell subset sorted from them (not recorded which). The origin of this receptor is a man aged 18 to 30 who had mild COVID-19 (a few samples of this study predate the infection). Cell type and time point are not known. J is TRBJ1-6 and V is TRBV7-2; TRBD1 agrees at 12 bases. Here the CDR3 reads CASSSQVPGQGASPLHF. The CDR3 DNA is TGTGCCAGCAGCTCCCAGGTCCCGGGACAGGGGGCCTCACCCCTCCACTTT.